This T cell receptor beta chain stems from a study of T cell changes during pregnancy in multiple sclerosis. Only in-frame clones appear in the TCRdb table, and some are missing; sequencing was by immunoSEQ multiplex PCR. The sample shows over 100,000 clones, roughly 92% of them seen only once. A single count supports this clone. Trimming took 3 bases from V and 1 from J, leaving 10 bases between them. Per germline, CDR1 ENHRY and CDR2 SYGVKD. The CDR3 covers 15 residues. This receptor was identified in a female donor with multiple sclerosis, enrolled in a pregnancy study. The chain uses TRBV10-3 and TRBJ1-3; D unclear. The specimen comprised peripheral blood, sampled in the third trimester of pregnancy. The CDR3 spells CAISEGRGSGNTIYF. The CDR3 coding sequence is TGTGCCATCAGTGAAGGCCGAGGGTCTGGAAACACCATATATTTT.